This T cell receptor (beta chain) was captured by sequencing in a study of esophageal squamous cell carcinoma under preoperative chemotherapy. For the study at large: Both tumor-infiltrating lymphocytes and peripheral blood T cells had their TCR repertoires profiled. Findings and limits, study-wide: Abundant clones tended to shrink rather than expand after paclitaxel-nedaplatin. After treatment, tumor-infiltrating lymphocytes apparently came partly from blood T cells.

Germline trimming cut 3 bases from V and 8 bases from J; bases unmatched to any gene: 7. This CDR3 contains 16 residues. Per the germline V gene, CDR1 is KGHDR and CDR2 is SFDVKD. As for time point: before preoperative PTX-NDP chemotherapy. Paclitaxel-nedaplatin chemotherapy was given to patients ahead of their surgery. As regards this clonotype: Its specificity is not known.

A single record per CDR3 protein comes from TCRdb applying MiXCR to the PCR reads. Of around 15,000 distinct CDR3 sequences in the sample, over 55% were seen once. The sequence was collected from a human donor with esophageal squamous cell carcinoma. The donor label of this sample is uncertain. The V call is TRBV24-1, the J call TRBJ2-1, with 12 nucleotides matching TRBD1. This specimen was taken from a patient given preoperative chemotherapy. The chain's CDR3 is CATSDTAGTGGDEQFF. CDR3 in DNA: TGTGCCACCAGTGATACCGCCGGGACAGGGGGCGATGAGCAGTTCTTC.